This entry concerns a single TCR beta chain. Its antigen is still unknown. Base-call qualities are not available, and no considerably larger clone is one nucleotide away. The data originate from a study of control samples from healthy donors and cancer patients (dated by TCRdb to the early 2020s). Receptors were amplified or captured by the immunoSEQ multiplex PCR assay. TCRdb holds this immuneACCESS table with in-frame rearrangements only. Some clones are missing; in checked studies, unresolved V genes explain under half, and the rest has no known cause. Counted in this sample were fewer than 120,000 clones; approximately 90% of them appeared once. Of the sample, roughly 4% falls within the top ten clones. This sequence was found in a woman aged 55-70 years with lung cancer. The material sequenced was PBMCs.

The DNA is as follows: TGTGCCAGCAGTTACAGGGAGAGGGAGACCCAGTACTTC. It translates as CASSYRERETQYF. The chain employs TRBV6-5 and TRBJ2-5; TRBD2 is a weak D gene call, 5 bases matching. Measured from the cysteine to the phenylalanine, the CDR3 is 13 residues long. Only the CDR3 DNA is retained, 39 bases long and in frame from the first base. Trimming costs V 2 bases and J 5 bases, and their ends lie 9 bases apart. CDR1 is given as MNHEY and CDR2 as SVGAGI, both from the germline V gene.